This T cell receptor beta chain is from a study of lymphopenia after photon versus proton radiotherapy. Study-wide findings and caveats: Post-nadir diversity loss with photons came from oligoclonal expansion, particularly CD8+ Temra cells. Survival link was tested only in deceased patients; proton benefit remains a possibility. Relative stability marked proton patients; photon patients lost diversity and naive cells. In patients who died, overall survival fell as post-nadir TCR diversity dropped more.

This clone has just a few counts. As yet, its antigen is unknown. Sequenced by immunoSEQ multiplex PCR; TCRdb stores in-frame clones only, minus some. This sample carries about 83,000 clones, about 86% of them seen once, and the ten largest clones take over 1.1%. The CDR3 loop spans 14 amino acids. The V and J ends lost 0 bases and 7 bases, in that order; junction bases with no gene match: 2. CDR1 and CDR2 from the germline V gene are LGHNA and YNFKEQ. The sequence was collected from a man aged 60 to 69 with pancreatic cancer. The rearrangement links TRBV4-2 to TRBJ1-4; TRBD1 matches 7 bases. Sequences were derived from peripheral blood, sampled from a patient treated with proton-based radiotherapy. CDR3 in DNA: TGTGCCAGCAGCCAAGACGGACAGGTTGAAAAACTGTTTTTT. Protein sequence: CASSQDGQVEKLFF.